The clone carrying this T cell receptor (beta chain) was observed a handful of times. The source of the sample is a study of blood T cells in healthy people across ages. The CDR3 is 11 residues long. CDR1 MDHEN and CDR2 SYDVKM come from the germline V gene. Trimming cost V 7 bases and J 7 bases, with 11 bases left between them. A J-beta primer mix and a sample-barcoded 5' primer were used in a second PCR of roughly 7 to 12 cycles. TCRdb reprocessed the 5' RACE reads via MiXCR and lists one record per CDR3 protein. The sample lists under 2 million distinct CDR3 sequences, roughly 32% occurring once. V is TRBV28 and J is TRBJ2-7; a weak D match, TRBD1 (5 bases). The receptor's source is a woman aged 25 to 39 in good health. What was sequenced was blood. The CDR3 loop reads CASTGWREQYF. In nucleotides, the CDR3 is TGTGCCAGCACAGGGTGGAGAGAGCAGTACTTC.